The 16 T cell receptor beta chains listed next were all sequenced from one sample in a study of cytomegalovirus exposure and HLA in healthy donors. The PCR contained 60 Vbeta and 13 Jbeta primers. Clones were read by immunoSEQ multiplex PCR, and TCRdb kept only the in-frame ones, dropping some. The sample carries approximately 150,000 clones, just under 85% recorded once. The sample taken for sequencing was PBMCs. These receptors originate from a girl under 18 in good health and CMV-seropositive.

As regards this clone: Other DNA sequences in the same sample also yield this CDR3. This chain links TRBV5-4 with TRBJ1-1; D is perhaps TRBD1 (6 bases). V dropped 3 bases and J dropped 2 bases, with 8 bases sitting between them. CDR1 is SGHNT, CDR2 YYREEE, per germline (reference sequence). The CDR3 runs to 13 residues. The CDR3 is CASSSGQNTEAFF. The CDR3 nucleotides read TGTGCCAGCAGCTCGGGACAAAACACTGAAGCTTTCTTT.

This chain connects TRBV2 to TRBJ1-2; TRBD1 aligns across 8 bases. Germline values: CDR1 SNHLY, CDR2 FYNNEI. The V gene end was trimmed by 0 bases and the J gene end by 5 bases; junction bases not matched to a gene: 8. This CDR3 has 16 amino acids. CDR3 in DNA: TGTGCCAGCAGTGAAGCGCTGCCAGGGGGCTCGTATGGCTACACCTTC. This translates into CASSEALPGGSYGYTF.

The chain combines TRBV4-1 with TRBJ2-7, with 9 positions matching TRBD1. CDR1 and CDR2 (germline): MGHRA, YSYEKL. J was trimmed by 6 bases and V by 1 base; bases with no gene match: 13. CDR3 size: 17 residues. The CDR3 coding sequence is TGCGCCAGCAGCCAAGTGAGTGGGACAGGGCTTATCGCCGAGCAGTACTTC. It yields the protein CASSQVSGTGLIAEQYF.

The CDR3 nucleotides read TGTGCCAGCAAAGAAAGCGGGGGCTTAACAGATACGCAGTATTTT. Amino acid sequence: CASKESGGLTDTQYF. V gene TRBV6-5 combines with J gene TRBJ2-3; TRBD2 matches at 8 bases. Germline V gene data show CDR1 as MNHEY and CDR2 as SVGAGI. CDR3 size: 15 residues. V shed 7 bases and J 3 bases; nucleotides not matched to a gene: 9.

As to this clone: Other DNA sequences of this sample code for an identical CDR3. The rearrangement joins TRBV4-1 to TRBJ2-5; 7 bases are a match to TRBD2. Losses at the gene ends were 1 base for V and 5 bases for J; bases not matched to a gene: 1. Germline lookup yields CDR1 MGHRA and CDR2 YSYEKL. The CDR3 runs 13 residues. The DNA for the CDR3 is TGCGCCAGCAGCCAAGTCGGGGGGGAGACCCAGTACTTC. Translated: CASSQVGGETQYF.

This clone was counted a single time. The rearrangement uses TRBV5-6 and TRBJ2-1; tentative D call: TRBD1 (5 bases). Germline V lookup: CDR1 SGHDT, CDR2 YYEEEE. This CDR3 has 19 residues. V shed 0 bases and J shed 0 bases, with 19 bases lying between them. CDR3: CASSLVSIWGFGSYNEQFF. CDR3 in DNA: TGTGCCAGCAGCTTGGTCTCGATCTGGGGCTTTGGCTCCTACAATGAGCAGTTCTTC.

The J gene is TRBJ1-1, the V gene TRBV11-3; unclear D gene. With 5 bases removed from V and 3 bases from J, the gap between germline ends came to 22 bases. This CDR3 is 17 amino acids long. The germline V gene encodes CDR1 SGHNT and CDR2 YENEEA. In nucleotides, the CDR3 is TGTGCCAGCAGCCTCAGACGGTCGGGTCGGAAGGACACTGAAGCTTTCTTT. As protein: CASSLRRSGRKDTEAFF.

V gene TRBV6-5 combines with J gene TRBJ1-5, with no clear D. The CDR3 totals 14 residues. The germline V and J ends were trimmed by 0 bases and 8 bases, with 11 bases remaining between them. In germline, CDR1 is MNHEY, CDR2 SVGAGI. CDR3 DNA sequence: TGTGCCAGCAGTTACTCTGAGGGTATCAAGCCCCAGCATTTT. This codes for CASSYSEGIKPQHF.

V gene TRBV4-1 combines with J gene TRBJ1-2; D possibly corresponds to TRBD1 (5 bases). Germline CDR1 and CDR2: MGHRA and YSYEKL. V was pared by 2 bases and J by 3 bases, with 13 bases between. There are 15 residues in the CDR3. The CDR3 bases are TGCGCCAGCAGCCAACTTCTGACGGGGGACTATGGCTACACCTTC. The encoded protein is CASSQLLTGDYGYTF.

This chain connects TRBV27 to TRBJ2-7; TRBD2 matches at 9 bases. Losses at the gene ends were 4 bases for V and 4 bases for J; bases not matched to a gene: 8. The V gene's germline CDR1 is MNHEY and CDR2 SMNVEV (reference sequence). The length of the CDR3 is 15 residues. CDR3 nucleotide sequence: TGTGCCAGCAGTTGGGGTAGCGGGGGCCCTTACGAGCAGTACTTC. It yields the protein CASSWGSGGPYEQYF.

There are a few counts of this clone. CDR3 DNA sequence: TGCGCCAGCAGTCAAGGACCGGGACAGCCTACCTACGAGCAGTACTTC. Translated: CASSQGPGQPTYEQYF. The J gene is TRBJ2-7, the V gene TRBV23-1; 7 bases are shared with TRBD1. TRBV23-1 carries the ORF label, with uncertain function. This CDR3 spans 16 amino acids. Trimming took 2 bases from V and 2 from J; bases not matched to a gene: 9.

This clone was counted a few times. The chain uses TRBV10-3 and TRBJ1-2; 7 positions agree with TRBD1. V dropped 3 bases and J dropped 6; count of bases not matched to a gene: 7. CDR1 and CDR2 (germline): ENHRY, SYGVKD. The CDR3 extends over 14 amino acids. The CDR3 sequence is CAISDRQGFNGYTF. Here the CDR3 DNA reads TGTGCCATCAGTGACCGACAGGGATTTAATGGCTACACCTTC.

The rearrangement links TRBV10-2 to TRBJ1-4; D unclear. The CDR3 length is 14 residues. Germline assignment: CDR1 WSHSY and CDR2 SAAADI. Trimming left V 6 bases short and J 2 bases short, with 10 bases between. CDR3 in DNA: TGCGCCAGCAGCGAACCAGGCACTAATGAAAAACTGTTTTTT. It codes for CASSEPGTNEKLFF.

The genes are TRBV27 and TRBJ1-2, with 10 bases aligning to TRBD1. V shed 4 bases, J shed 8 bases, and the junction held 7 bases outside the gene matches. From germline, CDR1 is MNHEY and CDR2 SMNVEV (reference sequence). This CDR3 comprises 14 residues. The CDR3 bases are TGTGCCAGCAGTTCCGGGACAGGGGTCGGGGGCTACACCTTC. This translates into CASSSGTGVGGYTF.

The chain recombines TRBV6-1 with TRBJ2-2; 7 bases are shared with TRBD2. The V segment lost 2 bases and the J segment 0 bases; nucleotides outside the gene matches: 3. The CDR3 has 16 amino acids. Germline assignment: CDR1 MNHNS and CDR2 SASEGT. The CDR3 nucleotides read TGTGCCAGCAGTGAACGTGGGGGGGCGAACACCGGGGAGCTGTTTTTT. Its protein is CASSERGGANTGELFF.

The chain couples TRBV4-2 to TRBJ2-5; TRBD2 matches at 8 bases. The germline gives CDR1 LGHNA, CDR2 YNFKEQ. The trim removed 0 bases at V and 4 bases at J, leaving 7 bases unmatched. This CDR3 is 16 amino acids long. CDR3 loop: CASSQDPGGAGETQYF. The CDR3 DNA follows: TGTGCCAGCAGCCAAGATCCCGGGGGGGCGGGAGAGACCCAGTACTTC.